This note documents a single T cell receptor (beta chain) sequence. The sample is drawn from a study of PD-L1 blockade in urothelial cancer. The wider study: Starting at some point between 2014 and 2015, patients were given atezolizumab (1,200 mg intravenously every 3 weeks). Analysis of the blood was performed 3 weeks (second dose) and 6 weeks after treatment start. Blood samples had a median of approximately 150,000 T cells, 80,000 to 85,000 unique TCRs, and clonality 0.075 to 0.095.

PCRs were each spiked with synthetic TCR analog templates. Sequencing was performed with immunoSEQ multiplex PCR; in TCRdb, only in-frame clones are kept and a portion is missing. The data show under 100,000 clones, 82% seen once. V trimming: 6 bases; J trimming: 0 bases; junction bases outside the gene matches: 6. Germline CDR1 reads MNHNY; CDR2 reads SVGAGI (reference sequence). CDR3 length equals 16 residues. The receptor was isolated from a man between 65 and 85 years old with urothelial cancer. The chain couples TRBV6-6 to TRBJ2-1, with 9 positions matching TRBD1. This material consisted of PBMCs, taken around atezolizumab (anti-PD-L1) treatment. The CDR3 sequence: CASSTGQGVSYNEQFF. The CDR3 DNA is TGTGCCAGCAGCACGGGACAGGGTGTCTCCTACAATGAGCAGTTCTTC.